Reported below is one T cell receptor beta chain. CDR1 is SNHLY and CDR2 is FYNNEI in the germline V gene. Losses at the gene ends were 4 bases for V and 7 bases for J; bases not matched to a gene: 6. This CDR3 region has 13 residues. The data stem from a study of blood T cell repertoires in COVID-19. Study as a whole: COVID-19 samples, acute and convalescent, were from the United States, Italy and Spain. PBMCs, B-cell-depleted T cells, or T cells were the source of the cDNA or gDNA that made up the material.

Clinical history as reported by participants underpinned cohort assignment. As originally analysed: Amplification of reference gene primers was used by the study to estimate nucleated cell counts. TCRdb's table, derived via immunoSEQ multiplex PCR, lists solely in-frame clones and lacks some. V and J calls and clone size come straight from that table; D and trimming were deduced from the DNA. The data show fewer than 250,000 clones, with under 90% seen just once and 3% to 4.5% held by the top ten. Sequencing was done on a sample of PBMCs or T cells enriched from blood (not recorded which). The TCR originated in a woman in her forties who had been exposed to COVID-19. The chain is built from TRBV2 and TRBJ1-1, with 7 bases matching TRBD1. CDR3 DNA sequence: TGTGCCAGCAGTGGACAGGGCGTAAGTGAAGCTTTCTTT. Translation gives CASSGQGVSEAFF.